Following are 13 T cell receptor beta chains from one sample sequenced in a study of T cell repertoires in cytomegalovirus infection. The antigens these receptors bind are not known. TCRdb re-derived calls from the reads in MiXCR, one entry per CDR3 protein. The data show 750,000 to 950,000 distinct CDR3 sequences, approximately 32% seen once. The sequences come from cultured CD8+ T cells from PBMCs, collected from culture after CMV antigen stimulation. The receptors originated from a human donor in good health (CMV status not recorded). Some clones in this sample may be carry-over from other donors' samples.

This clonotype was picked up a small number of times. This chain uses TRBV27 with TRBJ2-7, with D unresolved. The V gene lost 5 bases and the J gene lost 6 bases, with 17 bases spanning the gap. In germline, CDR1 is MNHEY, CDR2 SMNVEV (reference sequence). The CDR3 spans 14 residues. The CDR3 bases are TGTGCCAGCAGTCCACTGACGGGTCCCTTCGAGCAGTACGTC. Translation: CASSPLTGPFEQYV.

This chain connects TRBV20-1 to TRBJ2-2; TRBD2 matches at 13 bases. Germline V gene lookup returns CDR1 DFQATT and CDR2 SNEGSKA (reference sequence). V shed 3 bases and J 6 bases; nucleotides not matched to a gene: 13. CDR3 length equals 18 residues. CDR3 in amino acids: CSASTTRTSGGRAGELFF. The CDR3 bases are TGCAGTGCTAGTACTACTCGGACTAGCGGGGGAAGGGCCGGGGAGCTGTTTTTT.

The CDR3 region has the DNA TGCAGCGTTGGGCAGGGGGGGAATCAGCCCCAGCATTTT. Protein sequence: CSVGQGGNQPQHF. The chain is built from TRBV29-1 and TRBJ1-5, with TRBD1 matching 7 bases. The CDR3 has 13 residues. Germline V gene lookup returns CDR1 SQVTM and CDR2 ANQGSEA. J was trimmed by 4 bases and V by 4 bases; bases with no gene match: 4.

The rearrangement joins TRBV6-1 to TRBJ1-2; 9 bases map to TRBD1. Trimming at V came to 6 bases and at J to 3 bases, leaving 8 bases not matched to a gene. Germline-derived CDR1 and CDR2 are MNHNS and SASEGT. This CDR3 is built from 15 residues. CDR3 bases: TGTGCCAGCAGGGACAGGGGCCTCTACGACTATGGCTACACCTTC. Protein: CASRDRGLYDYGYTF.

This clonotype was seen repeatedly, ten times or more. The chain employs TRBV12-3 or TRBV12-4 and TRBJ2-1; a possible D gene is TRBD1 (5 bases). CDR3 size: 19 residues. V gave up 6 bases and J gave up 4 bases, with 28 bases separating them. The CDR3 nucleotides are TGTGCCAGCAGACAATGGGGCTTTGAGATCCTAGGCGTTTACAATGAGCAGTTCTTC. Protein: CASRQWGFEILGVYNEQFF.

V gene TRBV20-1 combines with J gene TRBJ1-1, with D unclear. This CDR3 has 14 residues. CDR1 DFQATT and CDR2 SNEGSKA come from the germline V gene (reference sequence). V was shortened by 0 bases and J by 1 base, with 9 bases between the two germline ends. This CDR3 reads CSAREWTPNTEAFF. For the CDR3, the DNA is TGCAGTGCTAGAGAGTGGACCCCGAACACTGAAGCTTTCTTT.

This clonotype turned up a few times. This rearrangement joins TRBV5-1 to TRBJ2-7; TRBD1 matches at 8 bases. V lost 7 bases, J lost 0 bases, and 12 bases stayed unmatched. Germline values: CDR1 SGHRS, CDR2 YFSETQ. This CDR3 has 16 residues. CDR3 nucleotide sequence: TGCGCCAGCGGGTCAAAAGGGACAGGCTACTCCTACGAGCAGTACTTC. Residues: CASGSKGTGYSYEQYF.

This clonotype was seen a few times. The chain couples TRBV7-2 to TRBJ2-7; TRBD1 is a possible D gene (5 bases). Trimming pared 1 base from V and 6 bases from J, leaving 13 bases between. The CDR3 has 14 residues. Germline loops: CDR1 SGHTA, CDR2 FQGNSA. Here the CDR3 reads CASSLDVGLSEQYF. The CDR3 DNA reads TGTGCCAGCAGCTTAGATGTGGGGCTGAGCGAGCAGTACTTC.

CDR3 sequence (DNA): TGTGCCAGTAGGGTAGCGGGGGCCTACGAGCAGTACTTC. It yields the protein CASRVAGAYEQYF. V gene TRBV12-3 or TRBV12-4 combines with J gene TRBJ2-7, with TRBD2 matching over 9 bases. The J segment lost 2 bases and the V segment lost 9 bases, leaving 5 bases of the junction unmatched. The CDR3 length is 13 residues.

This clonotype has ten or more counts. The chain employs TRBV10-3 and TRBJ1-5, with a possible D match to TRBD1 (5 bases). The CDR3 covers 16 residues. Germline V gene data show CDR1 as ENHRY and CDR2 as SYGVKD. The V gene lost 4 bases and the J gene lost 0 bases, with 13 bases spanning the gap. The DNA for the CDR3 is TGTGCCATCAGTGGCAAAGACAGTCTTAGCAATCAGCCCCAGCATTTT. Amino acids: CAISGKDSLSNQPQHF.

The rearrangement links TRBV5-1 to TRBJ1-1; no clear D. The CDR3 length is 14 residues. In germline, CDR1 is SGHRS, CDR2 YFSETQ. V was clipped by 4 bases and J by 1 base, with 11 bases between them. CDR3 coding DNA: TGCGCCAGCAGCGTGAAGCTCCCGAACACTGAAGCTTTCTTT. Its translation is CASSVKLPNTEAFF.

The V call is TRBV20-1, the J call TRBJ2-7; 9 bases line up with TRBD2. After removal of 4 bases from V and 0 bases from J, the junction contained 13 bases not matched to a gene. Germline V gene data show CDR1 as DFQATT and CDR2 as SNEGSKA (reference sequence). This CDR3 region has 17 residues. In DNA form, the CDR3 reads TGCAGTGCTAAAACGACCCTTGCGGGGGGGATCTCCTACGAGCAGTACGTC. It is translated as CSAKTTLAGGISYEQYV.

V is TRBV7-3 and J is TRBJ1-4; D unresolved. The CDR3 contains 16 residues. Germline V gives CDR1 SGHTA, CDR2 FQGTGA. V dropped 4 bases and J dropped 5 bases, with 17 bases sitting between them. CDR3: CASSSPSGVLNEKLFF. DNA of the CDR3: TGTGCCAGCAGCTCCCCATCTGGGGTCCTGAATGAAAAACTGTTTTTT.